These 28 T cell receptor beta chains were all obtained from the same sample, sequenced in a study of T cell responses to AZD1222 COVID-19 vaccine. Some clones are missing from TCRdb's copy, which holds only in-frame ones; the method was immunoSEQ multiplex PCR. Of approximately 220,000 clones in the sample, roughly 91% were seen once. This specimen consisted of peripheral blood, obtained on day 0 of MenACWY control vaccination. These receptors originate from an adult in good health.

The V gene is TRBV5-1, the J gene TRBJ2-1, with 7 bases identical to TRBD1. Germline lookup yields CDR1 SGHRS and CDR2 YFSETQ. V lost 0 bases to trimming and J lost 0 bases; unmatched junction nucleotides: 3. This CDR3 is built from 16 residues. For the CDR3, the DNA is TGCGCCAGCAGCTTGGTGGGGGACAGCTCCTACAATGAGCAGTTCTTC. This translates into CASSLVGDSSYNEQFF.

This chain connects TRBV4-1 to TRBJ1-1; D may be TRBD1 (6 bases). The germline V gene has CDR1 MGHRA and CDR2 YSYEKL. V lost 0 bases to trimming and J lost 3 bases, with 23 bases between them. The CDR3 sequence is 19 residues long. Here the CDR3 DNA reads TGCGCCAGCAGCCAAGACCCACGTCGGGGGCGCCGAGGAGACACTGAAGCTTTCTTT. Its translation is CASSQDPRRGRRGDTEAFF.

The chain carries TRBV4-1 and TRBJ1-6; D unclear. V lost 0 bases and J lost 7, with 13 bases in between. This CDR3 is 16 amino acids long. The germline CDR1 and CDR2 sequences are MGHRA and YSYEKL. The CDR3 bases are TGCGCCAGCAGCCAAGAAGGCCAGCTAGGCAATTCACCCCTCCACTTT. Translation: CASSQEGQLGNSPLHF.

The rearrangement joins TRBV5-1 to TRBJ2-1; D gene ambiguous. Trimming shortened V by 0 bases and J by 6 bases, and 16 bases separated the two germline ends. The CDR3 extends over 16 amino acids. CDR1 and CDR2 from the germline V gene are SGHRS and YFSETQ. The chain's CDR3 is CASSLDAGNRANEQFF. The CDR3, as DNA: TGCGCCAGCAGCTTGGATGCAGGAAACCGAGCCAATGAGCAGTTCTTC.

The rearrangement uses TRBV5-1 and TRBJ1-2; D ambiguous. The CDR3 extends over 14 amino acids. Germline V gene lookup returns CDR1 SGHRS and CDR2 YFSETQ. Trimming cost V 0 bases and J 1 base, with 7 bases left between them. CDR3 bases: TGCGCCAGCAGCTTGGGTGGGGTTAACTATGGCTACACCTTC. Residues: CASSLGGVNYGYTF.

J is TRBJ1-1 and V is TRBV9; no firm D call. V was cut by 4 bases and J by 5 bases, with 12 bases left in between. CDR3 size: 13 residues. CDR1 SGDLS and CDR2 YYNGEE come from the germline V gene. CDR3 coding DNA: TGTGCCAGCAGCCCCCACGGGTTAACTGAAGCTTTCTTT. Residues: CASSPHGLTEAFF. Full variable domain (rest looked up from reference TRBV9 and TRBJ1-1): DSGVTQTPKHLITATGQRVTLRCSPRSGDLSVYWYQQSLDQGLQFLIQYYNGEERAKGNILERFSAQQFPDLHSELNLSSLELGDSALYFCASSPHGLTEAFFGQGTRLTVV.

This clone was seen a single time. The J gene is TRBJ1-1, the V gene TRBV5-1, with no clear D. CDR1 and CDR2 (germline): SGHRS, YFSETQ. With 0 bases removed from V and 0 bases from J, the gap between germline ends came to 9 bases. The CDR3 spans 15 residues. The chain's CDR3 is CASSLDPAVNTEAFF. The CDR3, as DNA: TGCGCCAGCAGCTTGGATCCGGCTGTGAACACTGAAGCTTTCTTT.

CDR3 DNA sequence: TGTGCCTGGAGGGAGGTAGTGGGGCGAGGCATGAACACTGAAGCTTTCTTT. Translating gives CAWREVVGRGMNTEAFF. The gene calls are TRBV30 and TRBJ1-1, with D perhaps matching TRBD1 (5 bases). The CDR3 length is 17 residues. Germline V CDR1 and CDR2: GTSNPN, SVGIG (reference sequence). Trimming pared 3 bases from V and 0 bases from J, leaving 20 bases between.

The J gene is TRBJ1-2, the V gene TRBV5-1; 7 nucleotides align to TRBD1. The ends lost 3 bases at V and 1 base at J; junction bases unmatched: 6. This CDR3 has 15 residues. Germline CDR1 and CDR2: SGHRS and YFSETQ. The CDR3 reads CASSSRDSLNYGYTF. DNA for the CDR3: TGCGCCAGCAGCTCTCGGGACAGCCTTAACTATGGCTACACCTTC. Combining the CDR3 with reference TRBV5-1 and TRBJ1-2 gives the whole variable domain KAGVTQTPRYLIKTRGQQVTLSCSPISGHRSVSWYQQTPGQGLQFLFEYFSETQRNKGNFPGRFSGRQFSNSRSEMNVSTLELGDSALYLCASSSRDSLNYGYTFGSGTRLTVV.

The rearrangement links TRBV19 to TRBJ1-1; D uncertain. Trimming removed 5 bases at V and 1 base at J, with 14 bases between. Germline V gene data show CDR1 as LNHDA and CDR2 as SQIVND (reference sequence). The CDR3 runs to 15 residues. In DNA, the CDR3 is TGTGCCAGTAGTGTTCGGTTTTTTCAGAACACTGAAGCTTTCTTT. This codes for CASSVRFFQNTEAFF.

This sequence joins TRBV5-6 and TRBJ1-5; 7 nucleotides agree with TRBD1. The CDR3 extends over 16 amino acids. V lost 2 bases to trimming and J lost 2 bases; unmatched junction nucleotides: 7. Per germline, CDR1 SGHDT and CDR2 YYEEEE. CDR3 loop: CASSFLSRGGNQPQHF. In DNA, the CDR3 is TGTGCCAGCAGCTTTTTGTCCAGGGGGGGCAATCAGCCCCAGCATTTT.

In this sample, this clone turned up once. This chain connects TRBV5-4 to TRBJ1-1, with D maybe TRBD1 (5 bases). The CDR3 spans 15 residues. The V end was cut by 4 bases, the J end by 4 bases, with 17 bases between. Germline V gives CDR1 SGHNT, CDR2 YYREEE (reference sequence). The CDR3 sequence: CASSRPAGEGTEAFF. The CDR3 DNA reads TGTGCCAGCAGCCGACCGGCGGGGGAGGGCACTGAAGCTTTCTTT.

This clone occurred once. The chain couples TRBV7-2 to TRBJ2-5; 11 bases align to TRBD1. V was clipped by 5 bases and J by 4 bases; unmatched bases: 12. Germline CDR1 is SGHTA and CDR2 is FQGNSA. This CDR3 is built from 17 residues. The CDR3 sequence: CASSPSRTGGNRETQYF. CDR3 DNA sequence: TGTGCCAGCAGCCCTTCTCGGACAGGGGGCAATCGAGAGACCCAGTACTTC.

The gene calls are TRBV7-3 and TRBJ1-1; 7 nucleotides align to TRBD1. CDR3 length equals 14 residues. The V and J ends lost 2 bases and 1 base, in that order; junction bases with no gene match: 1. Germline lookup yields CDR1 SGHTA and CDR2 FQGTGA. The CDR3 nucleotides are TGTGCCAGCAGCTTAGGGACAGCGAACACTGAAGCTTTCTTT. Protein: CASSLGTANTEAFF.

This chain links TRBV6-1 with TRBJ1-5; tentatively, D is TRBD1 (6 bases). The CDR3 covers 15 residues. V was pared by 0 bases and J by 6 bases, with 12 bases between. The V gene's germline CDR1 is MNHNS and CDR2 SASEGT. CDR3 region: CASSEAGGPGQPQHF. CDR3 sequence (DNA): TGTGCCAGCAGTGAAGCTGGGGGGCCAGGTCAGCCCCAGCATTTT.

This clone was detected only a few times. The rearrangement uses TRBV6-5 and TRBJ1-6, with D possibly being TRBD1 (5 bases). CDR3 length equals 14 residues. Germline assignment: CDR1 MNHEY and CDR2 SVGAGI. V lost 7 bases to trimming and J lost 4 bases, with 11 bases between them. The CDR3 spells CASTDSSYNSPLHF. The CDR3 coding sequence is TGTGCCAGCACAGACAGTTCATATAATTCACCCCTCCACTTT.

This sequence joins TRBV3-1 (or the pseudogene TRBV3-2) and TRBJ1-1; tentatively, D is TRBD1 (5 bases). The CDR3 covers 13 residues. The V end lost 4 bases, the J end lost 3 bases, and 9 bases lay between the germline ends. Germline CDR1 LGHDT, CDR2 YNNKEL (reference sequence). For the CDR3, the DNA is TGTGCCAGCAGCCGCAGGGAGGACACTGAAGCTTTCTTT. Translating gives CASSRREDTEAFF.

CDR3 amino acids: CASSPPRVATSGNTIYF. Written as DNA, the CDR3 is TGTGCCAGCTCACCACCAAGAGTGGCCACCTCTGGAAACACCATATATTTT. The V gene is TRBV18, the J gene TRBJ1-3, with no clear D. Trimming shortened V by 0 bases and J by 0 bases, and 12 bases separated the two germline ends. CDR1 is KGHSH, CDR2 LQKENI, per germline. CDR3 length equals 17 residues.

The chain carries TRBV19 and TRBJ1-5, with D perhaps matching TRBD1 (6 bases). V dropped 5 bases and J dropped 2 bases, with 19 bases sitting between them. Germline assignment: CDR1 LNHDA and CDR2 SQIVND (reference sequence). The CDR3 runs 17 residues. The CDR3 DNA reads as TGTGCCAGTAGTCCCCGGCAGAGCAGGGGTGGCAATCAGCCCCAGCATTTT. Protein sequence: CASSPRQSRGGNQPQHF.

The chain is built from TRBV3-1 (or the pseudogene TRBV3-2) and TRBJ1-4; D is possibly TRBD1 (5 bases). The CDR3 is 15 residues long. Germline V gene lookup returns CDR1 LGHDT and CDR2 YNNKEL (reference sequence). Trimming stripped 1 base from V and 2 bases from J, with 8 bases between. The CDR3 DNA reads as TGTGCCAGCAGCCAAGGAGGGACGACTAATGAAAAACTGTTTTTT. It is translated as CASSQGGTTNEKLFF.

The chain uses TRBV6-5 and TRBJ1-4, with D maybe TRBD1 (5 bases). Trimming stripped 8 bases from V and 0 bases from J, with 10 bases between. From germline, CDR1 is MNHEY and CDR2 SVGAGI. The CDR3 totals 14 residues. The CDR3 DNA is TGTGCCAGCGGGGGACCAACAACTAATGAAAAACTGTTTTTT. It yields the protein CASGGPTTNEKLFF.

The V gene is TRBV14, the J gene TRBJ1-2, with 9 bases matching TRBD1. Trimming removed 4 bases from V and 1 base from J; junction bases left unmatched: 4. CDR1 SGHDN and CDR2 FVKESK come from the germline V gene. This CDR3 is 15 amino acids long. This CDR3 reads CASSRGTGHNYGYTF. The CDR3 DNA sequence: TGTGCCAGCAGCCGGGGGACAGGGCATAACTATGGCTACACCTTC.

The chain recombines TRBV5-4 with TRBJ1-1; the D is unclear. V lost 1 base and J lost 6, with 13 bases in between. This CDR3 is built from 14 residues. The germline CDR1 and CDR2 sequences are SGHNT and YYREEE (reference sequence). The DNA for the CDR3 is TGTGCCAGCAGCTTGAATGTGGGTGTCGCTGAAGCTTTCTTT. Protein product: CASSLNVGVAEAFF.

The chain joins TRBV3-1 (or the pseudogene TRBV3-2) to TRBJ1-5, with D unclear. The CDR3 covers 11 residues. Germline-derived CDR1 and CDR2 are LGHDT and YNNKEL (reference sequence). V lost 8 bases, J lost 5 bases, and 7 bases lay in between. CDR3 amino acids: CASGNYQPQHF. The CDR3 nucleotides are TGTGCCAGCGGGAATTATCAGCCCCAGCATTTT.

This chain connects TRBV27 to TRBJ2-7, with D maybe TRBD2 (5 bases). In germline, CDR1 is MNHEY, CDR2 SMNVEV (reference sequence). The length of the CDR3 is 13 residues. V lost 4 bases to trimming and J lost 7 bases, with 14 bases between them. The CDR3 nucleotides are TGTGCCAGCAGTTCCCAGAGGGAAGGGGAGCAGTACTTC. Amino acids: CASSSQREGEQYF.

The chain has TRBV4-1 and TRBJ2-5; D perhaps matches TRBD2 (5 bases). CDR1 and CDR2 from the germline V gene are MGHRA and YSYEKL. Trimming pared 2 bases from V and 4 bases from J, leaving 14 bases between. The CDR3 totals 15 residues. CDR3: CASSQTNTGRETQYF. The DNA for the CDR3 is TGCGCCAGCAGCCAAACAAATACGGGGAGAGAGACCCAGTACTTC.

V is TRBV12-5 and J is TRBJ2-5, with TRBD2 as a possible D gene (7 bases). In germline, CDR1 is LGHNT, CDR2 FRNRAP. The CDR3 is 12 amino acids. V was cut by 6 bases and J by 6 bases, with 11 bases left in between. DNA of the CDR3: TGTGCTAGTGGGAGGGGGGGACAGACCCAGTACTTC. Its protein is CASGRGGQTQYF.

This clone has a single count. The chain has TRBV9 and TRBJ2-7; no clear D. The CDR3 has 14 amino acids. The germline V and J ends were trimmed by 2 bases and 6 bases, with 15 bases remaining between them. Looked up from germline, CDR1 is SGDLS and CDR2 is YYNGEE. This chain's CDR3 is CASSVVSSGAEQYF. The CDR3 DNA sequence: TGTGCCAGCAGCGTGGTCAGTTCCGGAGCCGAGCAGTACTTC.